This TCR beta chain was sequenced in a study of CD8 T cells in ankylosing spondylitis. Study findings and constraints: Researchers reportedly found disease-linked clones significantly enriched in matched ankylosing spondylitis synovial fluid. Prior literature has documented some motif variants in synovial fluid and blood from reactive arthritis. Among TCR beta sequences, a motif of under 10 highly homologous variants appeared characteristic of ankylosing spondylitis blood.

The germline gives CDR1 DFQATT, CDR2 SNEGSKA (reference sequence). The CDR3 contains 13 residues. V gave up 0 bases and J gave up 1 base, with 6 bases separating them. TCRdb processed the 5' RACE reads anew with MiXCR; each CDR3 protein has one entry. Of roughly 450,000 distinct CDR3 sequences detected, 25% to 30% appear once; the ten largest clones hold about 0.9%. As concerns this clonotype: The antigen remains undetermined.

Sequencing was done on a sample of blood, either unsorted or a sorted T cell fraction (not recorded which). This sequence joins TRBV20-1 and TRBJ1-1; D gene uncertain. This clonotype was sampled from a male donor with ankylosing spondylitis. The DNA of the CDR3 is TGCAGTGCTAGAGAAAGCAGGAACACTGAAGCTTTCTTT. It specifies CSARESRNTEAFF.